This record covers a single TCR beta chain. The antigen is unknown. Trimming cost V 0 bases and J 4 bases, with 11 bases left between them. The CDR3 loop spans 15 amino acids. Germline CDR1 ENHRY, CDR2 SYGVKD. The record originates from a study of T-cell memory formation after mild COVID-19. General study findings and limits: Memory sampled before infection contained some responding clones, suggesting cross-reactive memory joined.

TCRdb recomputed calls from the 5' RACE reads with MiXCR, one row per CDR3 protein. The table has hundreds of thousands of distinct CDR3 sequences, more than 20% seen once; the top ten hold around 8.7%. The sequencing input was PBMCs or a T cell subset sorted from them (not recorded which). The rearrangement links TRBV10-3 to TRBJ2-3; D gene ambiguous. This sequence originates from an adult woman who had mild COVID-19 (a few samples of this study predate the infection). Cell type and time point are not known. The CDR3 here is CAISESDGSSDTQYF. The CDR3 DNA follows: TGTGCCATCAGTGAGTCGGACGGGTCCTCAGATACGCAGTATTTT.